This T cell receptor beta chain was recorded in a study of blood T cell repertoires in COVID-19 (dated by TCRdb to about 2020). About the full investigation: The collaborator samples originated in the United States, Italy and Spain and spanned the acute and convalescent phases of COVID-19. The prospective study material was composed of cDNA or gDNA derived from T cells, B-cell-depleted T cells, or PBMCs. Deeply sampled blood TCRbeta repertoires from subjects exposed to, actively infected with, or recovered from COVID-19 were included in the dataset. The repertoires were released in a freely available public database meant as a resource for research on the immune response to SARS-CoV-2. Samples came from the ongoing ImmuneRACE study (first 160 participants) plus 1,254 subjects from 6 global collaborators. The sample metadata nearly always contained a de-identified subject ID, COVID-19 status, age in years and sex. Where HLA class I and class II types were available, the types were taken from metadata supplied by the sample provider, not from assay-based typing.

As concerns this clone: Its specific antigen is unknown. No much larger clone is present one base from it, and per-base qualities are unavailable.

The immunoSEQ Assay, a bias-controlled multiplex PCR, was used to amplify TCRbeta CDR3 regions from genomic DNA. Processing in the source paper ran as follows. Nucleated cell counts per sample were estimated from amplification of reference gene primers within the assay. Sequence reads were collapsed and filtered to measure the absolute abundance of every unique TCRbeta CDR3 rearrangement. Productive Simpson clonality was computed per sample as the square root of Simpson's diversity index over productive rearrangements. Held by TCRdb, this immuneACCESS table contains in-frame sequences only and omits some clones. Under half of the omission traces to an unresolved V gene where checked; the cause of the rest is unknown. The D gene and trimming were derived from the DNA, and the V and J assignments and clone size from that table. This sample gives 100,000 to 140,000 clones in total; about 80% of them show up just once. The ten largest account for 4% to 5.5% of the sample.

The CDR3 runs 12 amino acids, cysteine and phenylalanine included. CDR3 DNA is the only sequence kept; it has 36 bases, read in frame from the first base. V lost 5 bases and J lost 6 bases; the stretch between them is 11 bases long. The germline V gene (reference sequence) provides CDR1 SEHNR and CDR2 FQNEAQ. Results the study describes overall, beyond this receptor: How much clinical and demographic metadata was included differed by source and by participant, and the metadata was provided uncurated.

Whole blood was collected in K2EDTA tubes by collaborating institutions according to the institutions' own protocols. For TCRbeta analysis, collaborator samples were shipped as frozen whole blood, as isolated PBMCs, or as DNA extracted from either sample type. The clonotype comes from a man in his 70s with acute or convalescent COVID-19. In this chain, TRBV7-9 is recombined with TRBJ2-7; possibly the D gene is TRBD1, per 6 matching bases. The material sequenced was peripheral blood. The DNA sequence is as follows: TGTGCCAGCAGCCTACAGGGAGCCGAGCAGTACTTC. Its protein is CASSLQGAEQYF.